Presented here are 2 T cell receptor beta chains from one specimen sequenced in a study of cytomegalovirus exposure and HLA in healthy donors. Use of 60 Vbeta and 13 Jbeta primers characterized the PCR. Here immunoSEQ multiplex PCR was the method, and the copy in TCRdb shows in-frame clones only, minus some. The sample lists 150,000 to 170,000 clones, approximately 75% occurring once. The sample taken for sequencing was PBMCs. These receptors originate from a man aged 18 to 29 in good health and CMV-seronegative.

A note on this clone: Sequence at one end of the junction differs from germline and may be a read error. V and J are TRBV28 and TRBJ1-2; a weak D match, TRBD1 (6 bases). The CDR3 extends over 10 amino acids. The germline V gene has CDR1 MDHEN and CDR2 SYDVKM. The CDR3 loop reads CASSQRDKHF. CDR3 DNA: TGTGCCAGCAGCCAAAGGGACAAACACTTC.

The chain carries TRBV6-5 and TRBJ1-3, with D possibly being TRBD1 (5 bases). CDR1 and CDR2 from the germline V gene are MNHEY and SVGAGI. The CDR3 spans 16 residues. The V and J ends lost 2 bases and 0 bases respectively, with 11 bases between them. CDR3 sequence: CASSYDGGVSGNTIYF. In nucleotides, the CDR3 is TGTGCCAGCAGTTACGACGGGGGGGTCTCTGGAAACACCATATATTTT.